This T cell receptor beta chain was identified during a study of tumor-infiltrating lymphocytes in primary liver carcinoma. The researchers produced TCR beta cDNA from approximately 0.45 ug total RNA with a constant-region primer. Three nested multiplex PCR rounds of slightly modified ARM-PCR generated TCR beta libraries. Running roughly 10 cycles apiece, the first two PCR rounds relied on TRBV1-TRBV30 forward primers together with a C-beta reverse primer. In TCRdb, the multiplex PCR reads were re-called with MiXCR into one record per CDR3 protein. Here the sample spans fewer than 250,000 distinct CDR3 sequences, about 82% being singletons. This CDR3 has 14 amino acids. CDR1 and CDR2 from the germline V gene are SGHVS and FQNEAQ. Both RNA and DNA were isolated together from about 21-30 mg of bulk tissue that had not been sorted. On this clonotype: Germline and junction disagree at one end, which may indicate a read error.

The TCR sequence derives from a man in his forties with primary liver carcinoma and hepatitis B virus infection. The gene calls are TRBV7-8 and TRBJ1-1; D may be TRBD1 (5 bases). The sequenced material came from tumor tissue from primary liver carcinoma. The CDR3: CASSLSEGNTKAFF. CDR3 bases: TGTGCCAGCAGTCTTTCGGAGGGGAACACTAAAGCTTTCTTT.